This T cell receptor (beta chain) was identified during a study of blood T cell repertoires in COVID-19. Study as a whole: Acute and convalescent COVID-19 specimens originated in the United States, Italy and Spain. PBMCs, B-cell-depleted T cells, or T cells provided the cDNA or gDNA that made up the material.

Study processing details: By means of reference gene primer amplification, nucleated cell counts were estimated. Only in-frame clones appear in the TCRdb table, and some are missing; sequencing was by immunoSEQ multiplex PCR. That table furnishes V, J and clone size, whereas the DNA furnished D and trimming. This table holds 60,000 or so clones, 89% found once. The TCR was taken from a man aged 55 to 70 with acute or convalescent COVID-19. Sequencing used peripheral blood.

This chain's CDR3 is CASSGLGGQYF. In nucleotides, the CDR3 is TGTGCCAGCAGCGGTTTGGGGGGGCAGTATTTT. This chain links TRBV14 with TRBJ2-3; possible D gene TRBD2, 6 bases. The CDR3 has 11 residues. Germline CDR1 SGHDN, CDR2 FVKESK. V was trimmed by 5 bases and J by 11 bases, leaving 11 bases between them.